This passage covers 25 T cell receptor beta chains from one sample sequenced in a study of cytomegalovirus exposure and HLA in healthy donors. PCR primers comprised 60 Vbeta and 13 Jbeta primers. The protocol was immunoSEQ multiplex PCR, while the TCRdb copy is restricted to in-frame clones and leaves out a portion. Among around 100,000 clones, approximately 64% were seen once, and the ten largest hold less than 3.5%. Material: PBMCs. The source of these receptors is a woman aged 45-65 years in good health and CMV-seronegative.

The chain is built from TRBV27 and TRBJ2-7; 8 bases agree with TRBD1. Losses at the gene ends were 6 bases for V and 2 bases for J; bases not matched to a gene: 6. This CDR3 is built from 14 residues. Germline V gene lookup returns CDR1 MNHEY and CDR2 SMNVEV (reference sequence). The CDR3 coding sequence is TGTGCCAGCAGCACGACAGGGGTCCCCTACGAGCAGTACTTC. Translated, it gives CASSTTGVPYEQYF.

The J gene is TRBJ2-7, the V gene TRBV9, with D possibly TRBD1 on 5 matching bases. V lost 0 bases and J 1 base, leaving 14 bases between the germline ends. Germline CDR1 SGDLS, CDR2 YYNGEE. There are 16 residues in the CDR3. This chain's CDR3 is CASSVGLAQASYEQYF. The CDR3 DNA reads TGTGCCAGCAGCGTAGGTTTAGCACAGGCTTCCTACGAGCAGTACTTC.

This sequence joins TRBV19 and TRBJ1-2; 8 bases fit TRBD1. Germline CDR1 reads LNHDA; CDR2 reads SQIVND (reference sequence). The CDR3 is 15 residues long. Trimming removed 3 bases from V and 3 bases from J; junction bases left unmatched: 6. CDR3 coding DNA: TGTGCCAGTAGTATGACAGGGGAAGGGTACTATGGCTACACCTTC. This translates into CASSMTGEGYYGYTF.

V usage is TRBV5-1 and J usage is TRBJ2-2, with D perhaps TRBD1 (5 bases). Germline V gene data show CDR1 as SGHRS and CDR2 as YFSETQ. This CDR3 has 16 amino acids. V lost 4 bases and J lost 5, with 18 bases in between. The CDR3 bases are TGCGCCAGCAGCCCGGAAGGGTCAGGGTCGACCGGGGAGCTGTTTTTT. It codes for CASSPEGSGSTGELFF.

The chain recombines TRBV29-1 with TRBJ2-7; 7 nucleotides match TRBD2. This CDR3 has 14 residues. The junction had 6 bases not matched to a gene; V was cut back by 2 bases and J by 2 bases. Looked up from germline, CDR1 is SQVTM and CDR2 is ANQGSEA. As DNA, the CDR3 is TGCAGCGTTGAACGACTAGCCGCCCCCTACGAGCAGTACTTC. Protein: CSVERLAAPYEQYF.

V and J are TRBV5-6 and TRBJ2-7; TRBD1 might be the D (6 bases). This CDR3 has 15 residues. Per germline, CDR1 SGHDT and CDR2 YYEEEE. The V gene lost 2 bases and the J gene lost 3 bases, with 15 bases spanning the gap. This CDR3 reads CASSLVSGALYEQYF. For the CDR3, the DNA is TGTGCCAGCAGCTTAGTTTCAGGGGCGCTCTACGAGCAGTACTTC.

This clone showed up just a few times. This chain uses TRBV11-1 with TRBJ2-5, with 13 nucleotides matching TRBD2. The CDR3 spans 16 residues. Per germline, CDR1 SGHAT and CDR2 FQDESV (reference sequence). After removal of 5 bases from V and 5 bases from J, the junction contained 8 bases not matched to a gene. The chain's CDR3 is CASSRAGTSGTETQYF. As DNA, the CDR3 is TGTGCCAGCAGCCGAGCCGGGACTAGCGGGACTGAGACCCAGTACTTC.

This clone was seen only a few times. V and J are TRBV10-3 and TRBJ1-5, with no clear D. Trimming cost V 2 bases and J 0 bases, with 5 bases left between them. The germline CDR1 and CDR2 sequences are ENHRY and SYGVKD. CDR3 size: 14 residues. The CDR3 DNA sequence: TGTGCCATCAGTGAGGAGGATAGCAATCAGCCCCAGCATTTT. It translates to CAISEEDSNQPQHF.

The CDR3 DNA is TGTGCCAGCAGCTTTTTCACAGGGGGCAACTATGGCTACACCTTC. It codes for CASSFFTGGNYGYTF. This sequence joins TRBV7-9 and TRBJ1-2; TRBD1 matches 9 bases. CDR3 length: 15 amino acids. With 3 bases clipped from V and 2 bases from J, the junction kept 4 bases outside the gene matches. The germline gives CDR1 SEHNR, CDR2 FQNEAQ (reference sequence). The full variable domain, its missing parts supplied by reference TRBV7-9 and TRBJ1-2, is DTGVSQNPRHKITKRGQNVTFRCDPISEHNRLYWYRQTLGQGPEFLTYFQNEAQLEKSRLLSDRFSAERPKGSFSTLEIQRTEQGDSAMYLCASSFFTGGNYGYTFGSGTRLTVV.

J is TRBJ2-6 and V is TRBV19, with 8 bases matching TRBD1. This CDR3 contains 18 residues. V lost 6 bases and J lost 0; bases outside the gene matches: 10. Germline values: CDR1 LNHDA, CDR2 SQIVND (reference sequence). The CDR3 DNA is TGTGCCAGTAGCCTACAGGGGGTATATTTCTCTGGGGCCAACGTCCTGACTTTC. Protein sequence: CASSLQGVYFSGANVLTF.

This clone was detected only a few times. This chain links TRBV7-3 with TRBJ2-7, with 9 bases aligning to TRBD2. The CDR3 consists of 15 residues. Germline values: CDR1 SGHTA, CDR2 FQGTGA. The V and J ends lost 4 bases and 0 bases, in that order; junction bases with no gene match: 4. The CDR3: CASSSSGGSSYEQYF. The CDR3 DNA sequence: TGTGCCAGCAGCTCGAGCGGGGGGAGCTCCTACGAGCAGTACTTC.

The chain joins TRBV5-6 to TRBJ2-3; 7 bases are a match to TRBD1. The CDR3 is 16 amino acids. CDR1 is SGHDT, CDR2 YYEEEE, per germline. Trimming removed 4 bases from V and 2 bases from J; junction bases left unmatched: 10. The CDR3 reads CASSQRTGKYTDTQYF. The CDR3 DNA is TGTGCCAGCAGCCAGAGGACAGGAAAATACACAGATACGCAGTATTTT.

The rearrangement links TRBV28 to TRBJ1-4, with D unclear. The CDR3 consists of 15 residues. Trimming took 4 bases from V and 0 from J, leaving 9 bases between them. The V gene's germline CDR1 is MDHEN and CDR2 SYDVKM. The CDR3, as DNA: TGTGCCAGCAGTTCCTGGACTACAACTAATGAAAAACTGTTTTTT. This translates into CASSSWTTTNEKLFF.

The chain is built from TRBV9 and TRBJ2-1; 10 nucleotides agree with TRBD2. CDR1 SGDLS and CDR2 YYNGEE come from the germline V gene. Losses at the gene ends were 3 bases for V and 3 bases for J; bases not matched to a gene: 21. The CDR3 covers 21 residues. Written as DNA, the CDR3 is TGTGCCAGCAGCGACACGATAACAGGGAGAGTGGCTAGCGGGAGCTACAATGAGCAGTTCTTC. Amino acids: CASSDTITGRVASGSYNEQFF.

The chain joins TRBV6-6 to TRBJ2-7, with a possible D match to TRBD2 (6 bases). V was clipped by 8 bases and J by 1 base, with 18 bases between them. CDR3 size: 15 residues. The V gene's germline CDR1 is MNHNY and CDR2 SVGAGI (reference sequence). The CDR3 DNA sequence: TGTGCCAGCCAGATCGGCCCGGGACTTTCCTACGAGCAGTACTTC. Its protein is CASQIGPGLSYEQYF.

This chain uses TRBV11-3 with TRBJ2-1; 12 nucleotides match TRBD2. Germline V gene data show CDR1 as SGHNT and CDR2 as YENEEA. J gave up 3 bases and V 3 bases, and 6 bases lay outside the gene matches. This CDR3 contains 17 residues. The CDR3 nucleotides are TGTGCCAGCAGCTTTGGAGGACTAGCGGGGATCTACAATGAGCAGTTCTTC. This translates into CASSFGGLAGIYNEQFF. The full variable domain, with the rest looked up from reference TRBV11-3 and TRBJ2-1, is EAGVVQSPRYKIIEKKQPVAFWCNPISGHNTLYWYLQNLGQGPELLIRYENEEAVDDSQLPKDRFSAERLKGVDSTLKIQPAELGDSAVYLCASSFGGLAGIYNEQFFGPGTRLTVL.

The J gene is TRBJ2-2, the V gene TRBV19; 7 bases line up with TRBD2. In germline, CDR1 is LNHDA, CDR2 SQIVND (reference sequence). The CDR3 has 15 amino acids. Germline trimming cut 6 bases from V and 4 bases from J; bases unmatched to any gene: 8. This chain's CDR3 is CASRRTSVFTGELFF. The CDR3 DNA is TGTGCCAGTAGGCGAACTAGCGTTTTCACCGGGGAGCTGTTTTTT.

The chain links TRBV6-5 to TRBJ2-3; 9 bases map to TRBD1. The germline V gene encodes CDR1 MNHEY and CDR2 SVGAGI. With 4 bases clipped from V and 2 bases from J, the junction kept 4 bases outside the gene matches. The CDR3 is 15 residues long. CDR3 DNA: TGTGCCAGCAGTTCCGGGACAGGGACCACAGATACGCAGTATTTT. Its protein product is CASSSGTGTTDTQYF.

This clone was seen more than once but under ten times. The chain links TRBV10-1 to TRBJ2-1; TRBD2 might be the D (6 bases). This CDR3 contains 17 residues. V lost 3 bases, J lost 3 bases, and 18 bases lay in between. Per the germline V gene, CDR1 is WNHNN and CDR2 is SYGVQD (reference sequence). The CDR3 DNA is TGCGCCAGCAGTGAAATGTTTGGCGGGACCAACTACAATGAGCAGTTCTTC. This codes for CASSEMFGGTNYNEQFF.

This chain joins TRBV11-3 and TRBJ1-2; TRBD1 is a possible D gene (6 bases). Germline V gives CDR1 SGHNT, CDR2 YENEEA. Deletions cut 5 bases from V and 4 bases from J, with 14 bases between. This CDR3 has 14 residues. The CDR3 spells CASSDTGRVYGYTF. The CDR3 nucleotides read TGTGCCAGCAGCGACACAGGGAGAGTCTATGGCTACACCTTC. Full variable domain (missing parts from reference TRBV11-3 and TRBJ1-2): EAGVVQSPRYKIIEKKQPVAFWCNPISGHNTLYWYLQNLGQGPELLIRYENEEAVDDSQLPKDRFSAERLKGVDSTLKIQPAELGDSAVYLCASSDTGRVYGYTFGSGTRLTVV.

The rearrangement joins TRBV19 to TRBJ2-1; 10 positions match TRBD2. Trimming removed 4 bases from V and 5 bases from J; junction bases left unmatched: 5. Germline CDR1 LNHDA, CDR2 SQIVND (reference sequence). The CDR3 sequence is 15 residues long. The CDR3 loop is CASSNLAGDDNEQFF. CDR3 DNA: TGTGCCAGTAGTAACCTAGCGGGAGATGACAATGAGCAGTTCTTC.

This clone came up a few times. The genes are TRBV5-6 and TRBJ2-5, with D possibly TRBD2 on 5 matching bases. The CDR3 loop spans 15 amino acids. Germline assignment: CDR1 SGHDT and CDR2 YYEEEE. Trimming removed 4 bases at V and 0 bases at J, with 13 bases between. The CDR3 DNA sequence: TGTGCCAGCAGCATACCGGGATCTAACCAAGAGACCCAGTACTTC. It yields the protein CASSIPGSNQETQYF.

The chain employs TRBV18 and TRBJ2-7, with TRBD1 matching over 7 bases. This CDR3 is 15 amino acids long. Unmatched junction bases numbered 4, after V lost 2 bases and J lost 0 bases. CDR1 is KGHSH and CDR2 is LQKENI in the germline V gene. The CDR3 loop reads CASSPGQVDSYEQYF. The CDR3 region has the DNA TGTGCCAGCTCACCAGGACAGGTTGACTCCTACGAGCAGTACTTC.

The chain has TRBV27 and TRBJ1-1; the D is unclear. The CDR3 has 11 amino acids. Per the germline V gene, CDR1 is MNHEY and CDR2 is SMNVEV (reference sequence). The V end was cut by 5 bases, the J end by 6 bases, with 7 bases between. CDR3 DNA sequence: TGTGCCAGCAGTACCGGGTCTGAAGCTTTCTTT. Translating it yields CASSTGSEAFF.

This sequence joins TRBV7-6 and TRBJ2-3; TRBD2 is a possible D gene (5 bases). This CDR3 spans 14 amino acids. V was trimmed by 3 bases and J by 4 bases, leaving 11 bases between them. Looked up from germline, CDR1 is SGHVS and CDR2 is FNYEAQ. The CDR3 bases are TGTGCCAGCAGCTTTATGCTAGCCCCAGATACGCAGTATTTT. Its translation is CASSFMLAPDTQYF.